These 23 T cell receptor beta chains share one sample of origin, sequenced in a study of blood T cells in healthy people across ages. Then a second PCR, running about 6 to 12 cycles, was carried out with a sample-barcoded 5' primer and a J-beta primer mix. TCRdb recomputed calls from the 5' RACE reads with MiXCR, one row per CDR3 protein. Of hundreds of thousands of distinct CDR3 sequences in the sample, around 25% were seen once. These data are also associated with another study on T cells of mothers and their children.

The material sequenced was blood. The source is a boy between 10 and 17 years old in good health.

V and J are TRBV3-1 and TRBJ2-5; D unresolved. The J call may be mistaken, given a closer DNA end match to TRBJ2-7. CDR1 and CDR2 from the germline V gene are LGHDT and YNNKEL (reference sequence). The CDR3 spans 15 residues. The CDR3 DNA reads as TGTGCCAGCAGCCAAGGACACGGACCGTCCTACGAGCAGTACTTC. It yields the protein CASSQGHGPSYEQYF.

This clonotype was recorded a few times. The chain carries TRBV10-3 and TRBJ1-6, with 7 bases aligning to TRBD1. The V gene's germline CDR1 is ENHRY and CDR2 SYGVKD. CDR3 length: 13 residues. V dropped 11 bases and J dropped 7; count of bases not matched to a gene: 8. In nucleotides, the CDR3 is TGTGCCTTGCGGGACAGTATAAATTCACCCCTCCACTTT. Its protein is CALRDSINSPLHF.

This clonotype has a handful of counts. The chain recombines TRBV10-3 with TRBJ2-1; possible D gene TRBD2, 6 bases. This CDR3 has 15 amino acids. Trimming removed 3 bases at V and 1 base at J, with 10 bases between. Germline loops: CDR1 ENHRY, CDR2 SYGVKD. The CDR3 region has the DNA TGTGCCATCAGTGATAGGGACTGGTCCTACAATGAGCAGTTCTTC. Encoded protein: CAISDRDWSYNEQFF.

The chain is built from TRBV4-1 and TRBJ2-3; the match to TRBD2 covers 12 bases. The CDR3 is 19 residues long. Germline assignment: CDR1 MGHRA and CDR2 YSYEKL. With V trimmed by 4 bases and J by 3 bases, 14 bases remained unmatched. CDR3 amino acids: CASSPGTSGQTLETDTQYF. The DNA for the CDR3 is TGCGCCAGCAGCCCGGGGACTAGCGGGCAGACACTAGAAACAGATACGCAGTATTTT.

This clonotype was seen ten or more times. The chain couples TRBV5-1 to TRBJ2-5; D remains ambiguous. The CDR3 spans 14 residues. The V end was cut by 0 bases, the J end by 1 base, with 7 bases between. Per the germline V gene, CDR1 is SGHRS and CDR2 is YFSETQ. CDR3 nucleotides: TGCGCCAGCAGCTTGGAAGGTGCCCAAGAGACCCAGTACTTC. It yields the protein CASSLEGAQETQYF. Using reference TRBV5-1 and TRBJ2-5 for the parts outside the CDR3, the full variable domain is KAGVTQTPRYLIKTRGQQVTLSCSPISGHRSVSWYQQTPGQGLQFLFEYFSETQRNKGNFPGRFSGRQFSNSRSEMNVSTLELGDSALYLCASSLEGAQETQYFGPGTRLLVL.

This clonotype was seen at least ten times. DNA for the CDR3: TGTGCCAGCGGAGCGGGATTGGACCAAGAGACCCAGTACTTC. Translation: CASGAGLDQETQYF. The genes are TRBV11-1 and TRBJ2-5; 7 bases match TRBD2. The V gene's germline CDR1 is SGHAT and CDR2 FQDESV (reference sequence). The CDR3 runs to 14 residues. Trimming at V came to 8 bases and at J to 0 bases, leaving 6 bases not matched to a gene. The variable domain in full, completed from reference TRBV11-1 and TRBJ2-5, reads EAEVAQSPRYKITEKSQAVAFWCDPISGHATLYWYRQILGQGPELLVQFQDESVVDDSQLPKDRFSAERLKGVDSTLKIQPAELGDSAMYLCASGAGLDQETQYFGPGTRLLVL.

This clonotype was picked up a small number of times. This rearrangement joins TRBV5-1 to TRBJ2-1; unclear D gene. V dropped 2 bases and J dropped 0 bases, with 9 bases sitting between them. The CDR3 extends over 15 amino acids. CDR1 is SGHRS and CDR2 is YFSETQ in the germline V gene. The chain's CDR3 is CASSFDTNSYNEQFF. CDR3 DNA sequence: TGCGCCAGCAGCTTCGACACCAACTCCTACAATGAGCAGTTCTTC. The complete variable domain, with remaining parts taken from reference TRBV5-1 and TRBJ2-1, reads KAGVTQTPRYLIKTRGQQVTLSCSPISGHRSVSWYQQTPGQGLQFLFEYFSETQRNKGNFPGRFSGRQFSNSRSEMNVSTLELGDSALYLCASSFDTNSYNEQFFGPGTRLTVL.

This clonotype was detected many times. V is TRBV5-1 and J is TRBJ2-5; 9 nucleotides line up with TRBD2. With V trimmed by 2 bases and J by 3 bases, 2 bases remained unmatched. Germline lookup yields CDR1 SGHRS and CDR2 YFSETQ. This CDR3 contains 14 residues. DNA of the CDR3: TGCGCCAGCAGCTTCTCTAGCGGGGAAGAGACCCAGTACTTC. Its protein product is CASSFSSGEETQYF.

The chain joins TRBV6-6 to TRBJ2-1, with 8 nucleotides matching TRBD2. Trimming took 0 bases from V and 10 from J; bases not matched to a gene: 8. The CDR3 length is 15 residues. Germline V gives CDR1 MNHNY, CDR2 SVGAGI (reference sequence). This chain's CDR3 is CASSYSGLGGEEQFF. Here the CDR3 DNA reads TGTGCCAGCAGTTACTCGGGACTAGGGGGGGAAGAGCAGTTCTTC.

This clonotype was observed a single time. The chain employs TRBV7-9 and TRBJ1-4, with D possibly TRBD1 on 5 matching bases. There are 15 residues in the CDR3. The germline V gene encodes CDR1 SEHNR and CDR2 FQNEAQ (reference sequence). The V end was cut by 1 base, the J end by 3 bases, with 9 bases between. The CDR3 region is CASSLVAGSNEKLFF. CDR3 nucleotide sequence: TGTGCCAGCAGCTTAGTTGCAGGGTCTAATGAAAAACTGTTTTTT.

This clonotype was detected only a few times. The CDR3 DNA follows: TGTGCCACCAGTGACACAGGGGCTGGCTACACCTTC. Amino acid sequence: CATSDTGAGYTF. The V and J genes are TRBV15 and TRBJ1-2; TRBD1 aligns across 7 bases. The ends lost 6 bases at V and 7 bases at J; junction bases unmatched: 5. The CDR3 totals 12 residues. CDR1 is LNHNV, CDR2 YYDKDF, per germline (reference sequence).

This chain joins TRBV6-5 and TRBJ1-2; the D is unclear. The CDR3 length is 13 residues. Looked up from germline, CDR1 is MNHEY and CDR2 is SVGAGI. Trimming took 4 bases from V and 4 from J, leaving 10 bases between them. CDR3 nucleotides: TGTGCCAGCAGTTCCCCCGGGAGCTATGGCTACACCTTC. This gives the protein CASSSPGSYGYTF.

The J gene is TRBJ2-5, the V gene TRBV20-1, with D possibly TRBD1 on 7 matching bases. With the DNA end fitting TRBJ2-7 better, the J assignment may be wrong. Germline loops: CDR1 DFQATT, CDR2 SNEGSKA (reference sequence). The length of the CDR3 is 15 residues. The CDR3, as DNA: TGCAGTGCGACCGGGGGACAGAGGAGCTCCTACGAGCAGTACTTC. Its protein is CSATGGQRSSYEQYF.

The chain joins TRBV18 to TRBJ2-5, with D perhaps matching TRBD1 or TRBD2 (5 bases each). The CDR3 contains 15 residues. V lost 6 bases, J lost 4 bases, and 18 bases lay in between. Germline V CDR1 and CDR2: KGHSH, LQKENI. Written as DNA, the CDR3 is TGTGCCAGCTCCCTCCTCGCGTGGGGACGAGAGACCCAGTACTTC. Translation: CASSLLAWGRETQYF.

In its sample, this clonotype was seen a few times. V usage is TRBV4-3 and J usage is TRBJ1-6; D gene uncertain. The CDR3 has 15 amino acids. Trimming left V 0 bases short and J 0 bases short, with 3 bases between. Looked up from germline, CDR1 is LGHNA and CDR2 is YSLEER. This CDR3 is CASSQEDSYNSPLHF. The CDR3 bases are TGCGCCAGCAGCCAAGAGGACTCCTATAATTCACCCCTCCACTTT.

The chain couples TRBV7-9 to TRBJ2-1, with 10 bases identical to TRBD2. J gave up 0 bases and V 5 bases, and 16 bases lay outside the gene matches. CDR3 size: 20 residues. Germline V gives CDR1 SEHNR, CDR2 FQNEAQ (reference sequence). The CDR3 reads CASSLGTSAVVSSSYNEQFF. Here the CDR3 DNA reads TGTGCCAGCAGCCTTGGGACTAGCGCGGTGGTCTCAAGCTCCTACAATGAGCAGTTCTTC.

The gene calls are TRBV29-1 and TRBJ2-3, with TRBD2 matching over 7 bases. The length of the CDR3 is 15 residues. The trim removed 1 base at V and 7 bases at J, leaving 11 bases unmatched. Looked up from germline, CDR1 is SQVTM and CDR2 is ANQGSEA. This CDR3 is CSVEVKRDNRYTQYF. As DNA, the CDR3 is TGCAGCGTTGAAGTTAAGCGGGATAATAGATATACGCAGTATTTT.

This clonotype was seen more than once but under ten times. The chain combines TRBV20-1 with TRBJ2-1; D gene ambiguous. The V gene lost 0 bases and the J gene lost 1 base, with 10 bases spanning the gap. This CDR3 is built from 15 residues. Looked up from germline, CDR1 is DFQATT and CDR2 is SNEGSKA (reference sequence). The CDR3 protein is CSARDLNGSYNEQFF. DNA of the CDR3: TGCAGTGCTAGAGATCTTAATGGGTCCTACAATGAGCAGTTCTTC.

Only a few counts were recorded for this clonotype. The chain recombines TRBV7-6 with TRBJ2-3; a weak D match, TRBD2 (5 bases). CDR1 is SGHVS, CDR2 FNYEAQ, per germline. This CDR3 has 19 amino acids. The germline V and J ends were trimmed by 2 bases and 6 bases, with 27 bases remaining between them. The CDR3 sequence is CASSLTIFEREPEADTQYF. In DNA, the CDR3 is TGTGCCAGCAGCTTAACTATCTTTGAACGGGAACCCGAGGCGGATACGCAGTATTTT.

This clonotype was picked up a small number of times. The V gene is TRBV15, the J gene TRBJ2-7; maybe TRBD2 (5 bases). In germline, CDR1 is LNHNV, CDR2 YYDKDF (reference sequence). This CDR3 spans 14 amino acids. The ends were cut back, 5 bases at V and 3 bases at J, with 14 bases in the middle. The CDR3 DNA sequence: TGTGCCACCAGCGTCGCCGGGAAAAACTACGAGCAGTACTTC. Translation gives CATSVAGKNYEQYF.

The chain is built from TRBV3-1 and TRBJ2-7; maybe TRBD2 (6 bases). Per the germline V gene, CDR1 is LGHDT and CDR2 is YNNKEL (reference sequence). The CDR3 is 13 amino acids. The ends were cut back, 3 bases at V and 3 bases at J, with 9 bases in the middle. The DNA for the CDR3 is TGTGCCAGCAGCCAGACTAGACTCTACGAGCAGTACTTC. Protein: CASSQTRLYEQYF.

This clonotype was observed a single time. The chain has TRBV29-1 and TRBJ2-2; D possibly corresponds to TRBD2 (6 bases). Germline lookup yields CDR1 SQVTM and CDR2 ANQGSEA. The V end lost 6 bases, the J end lost 4 bases, and 9 bases lay between the germline ends. This CDR3 has 12 amino acids. In DNA form, the CDR3 reads TGCAGCGTGTCGCGGGGCACCGGGGAGCTGTTTTTT. Protein product: CSVSRGTGELFF.

The chain joins TRBV28 to TRBJ2-7; TRBD1 or TRBD2 may be the D gene (5 bases each). Germline values: CDR1 MDHEN, CDR2 SYDVKM. The CDR3 is 15 amino acids. The V and J ends lost 5 bases and 2 bases respectively, with 16 bases between them. The CDR3: CASSEGTAVAYEQYF. In DNA, the CDR3 is TGTGCCAGCAGTGAAGGGACGGCGGTGGCCTACGAGCAGTACTTC.